Described below is a single T cell receptor (beta chain) sequence and its context. Sequenced by immunoSEQ multiplex PCR; TCRdb stores in-frame clones only, minus some. Of approximately 130,000 clones listed, 80% to 90% are singletons. This record belongs to a study of control samples from healthy donors and cancer patients. Sequenced input: blood. The receptor was isolated from a man between 50 and 59 years old in good health.

This CDR3 is CASTRGANSPLHF. The CDR3 DNA reads as TGTGCCAGCACGCGAGGGGCGAATTCACCCCTCCACTTT. The genes are TRBV27 and TRBJ1-6; D might be TRBD1 (5 bases). CDR1 MNHEY and CDR2 SMNVEV come from the germline V gene (reference sequence). The V and J ends lost 7 bases and 7 bases respectively, with 11 bases between them. CDR3 size: 13 residues.